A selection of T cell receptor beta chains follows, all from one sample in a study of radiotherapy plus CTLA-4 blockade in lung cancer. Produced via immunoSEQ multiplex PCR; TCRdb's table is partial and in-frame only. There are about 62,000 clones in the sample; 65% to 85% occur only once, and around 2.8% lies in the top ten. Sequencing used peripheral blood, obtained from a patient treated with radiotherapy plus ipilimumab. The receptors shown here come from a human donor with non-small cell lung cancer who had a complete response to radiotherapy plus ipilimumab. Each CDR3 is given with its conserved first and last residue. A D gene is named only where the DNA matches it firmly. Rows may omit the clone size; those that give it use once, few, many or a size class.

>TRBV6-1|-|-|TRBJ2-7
TGTGCCAGCAGCGCGACTCAATGGCACTCCTACGAGCAGTACTTC
CASSATQWHSYEQYF
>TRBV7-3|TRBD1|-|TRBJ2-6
TGTGCCAGCAGCTCGGGACAGGGGGCTGGGGCCAACGTCCTGACTTTC
CASSSGQGAGANVLTF
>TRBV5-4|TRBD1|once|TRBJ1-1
TGTGCCAGCAGACCCGATTTGACAGGGATCGCTGAAGCTTTCTTT
CASRPDLTGIAEAFF
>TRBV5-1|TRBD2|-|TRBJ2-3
TGCGCCAGCAGCCTCCACCAAGCGGGAGGGCCAGATACGCAGTATTTT
CASSLHQAGGPDTQYF
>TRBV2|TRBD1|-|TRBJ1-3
TGTGCCAGCAGGGGACAGGGAAGGTACGGAAACACCATATATTTT
CASRGQGRYGNTIYF
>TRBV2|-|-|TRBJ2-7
TGTGCCAGCAGTTCAGGGATGACCTACGAGCAGTACTTC
CASSSGMTYEQYF
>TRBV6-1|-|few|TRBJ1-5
TGTGCCAGCAGGGAACAGGGATCCAATCAGCCCCAGCATTTT
CASREQGSNQPQHF
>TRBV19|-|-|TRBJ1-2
TGTGCCACTACGACAGGTTGGTATGGCTACACCTTC
CATTTGWYGYTF
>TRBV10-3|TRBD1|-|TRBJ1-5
TGTGCCATCAGATCGGACAGGGGGAAATCTGAGCCCCAGCATTTT
CAIRSDRGKSEPQHF
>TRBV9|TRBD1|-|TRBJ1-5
TGTGCCAGCAGCGAGGCCGTAGGGGGCCAGCCCCAGCATTTT
CASSEAVGGQPQHF
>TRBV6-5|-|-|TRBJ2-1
TGTGCCAGCAGCCCCCAGGGAGGAGGCGTGAATGAGCAGTTCTTC
CASSPQGGGVNEQFF
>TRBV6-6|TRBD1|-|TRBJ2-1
TGTGCCAGCAGTTACCACGGACAGGGGGCTAGCAATGAGCAGTTCTTC
CASSYHGQGASNEQFF
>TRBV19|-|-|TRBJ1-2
TGTGCCAGTAGCCGAGGAGGAGGGCCAACGGAACGGGCTATATATGGCTACACCTTC
CASSRGGGPTERAIYGYTF
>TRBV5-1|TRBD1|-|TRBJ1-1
TGCGCCAGCAGCTTGGATGGACAGGGGCAGAACACTGAAGCTTTCTTT
CASSLDGQGQNTEAFF
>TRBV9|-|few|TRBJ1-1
TGTGCCAGCAGCGTAGCAGGTCCGAGCACTGAAGCTTTCTTT
CASSVAGPSTEAFF
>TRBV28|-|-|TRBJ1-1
TGTGCCAGCAGTTTAATGAGGACTGAAGCTTTCTTT
CASSLMRTEAFF
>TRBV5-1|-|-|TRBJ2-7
TGCGCCAGCAGCTTGTCCAGCTACGAGCAGTACTTC
CASSLSSYEQYF
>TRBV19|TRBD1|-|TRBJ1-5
TGTGCCAGTAGCAGGGGGACCCAGGGGTCGGGCAATCAGCCCCAGCATTTT
CASSRGTQGSGNQPQHF
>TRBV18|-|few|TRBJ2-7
TGTGCCAGCTCATTTGGGCCTTCCTACGAGCAGTACTTC
CASSFGPSYEQYF
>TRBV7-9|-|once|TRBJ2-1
TGTGCCAGCAGCTTAGACTTAGTCAACGATGAGCAGTTCTTC
CASSLDLVNDEQFF
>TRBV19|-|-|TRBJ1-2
TGTGCCAGTAGTATCGGGCCAGGGGCCCTCGGGTTC
CASSIGPGALGF
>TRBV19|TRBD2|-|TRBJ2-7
TGTGCCAGTAGTAGACTAGCGGGAGGTGCAATGGACGAGCAGTACTTC
CASSRLAGGAMDEQYF
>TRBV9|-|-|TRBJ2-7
TGTGCCAGCAGCGTAGCCCCGTCCCCTCTCTACGAGCAGTACTTC
CASSVAPSPLYEQYF
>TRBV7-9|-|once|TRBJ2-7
TGTGCCAGCAGCTTAGGGGGCAGATCCTACGAGCAGTACTTC
CASSLGGRSYEQYF
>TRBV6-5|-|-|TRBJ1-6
TGTGCCAGCAGTGCACAGGGATCTGGATCACCCCTCCACTTT
CASSAQGSGSPLHF
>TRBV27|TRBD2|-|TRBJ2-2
TGTGCCAGCAGTTTAAAGGGGACTAGCGGGGGGCAGAACACCGGGGAGCTGTTTTTT
CASSLKGTSGGQNTGELFF
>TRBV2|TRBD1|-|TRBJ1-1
TGTGCCAGCAGCCTGGGACAGGGGCGCGGAGCTTTCTTT
CASSLGQGRGAFF
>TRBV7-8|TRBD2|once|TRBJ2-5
TGTGCCAGCAGCCTCGGGACTAGCTGCTACTTC
CASSLGTSCYF
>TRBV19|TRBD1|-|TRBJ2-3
TGTGCCAGTAGTATTAAAGGGGGCATAACAGATACGCAGTATTTT
CASSIKGGITDTQYF
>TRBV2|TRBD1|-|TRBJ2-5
TGTGCCAGCCCGAAGGACAGGGGCCTCCAAGAGACCCAGTACTTC
CASPKDRGLQETQYF
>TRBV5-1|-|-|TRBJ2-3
TGCGCCAGCAGCTTGGATGCGGGTTGGAGCACAGATACGCAGTATTTT
CASSLDAGWSTDTQYF
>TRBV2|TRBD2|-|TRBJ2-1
TGTGCCAGCAGCCAGACGTCTAGCGGCAAGCAGTTCTTC
CASSQTSSGKQFF
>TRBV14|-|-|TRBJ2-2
TGTGCCAGCAGCCGATTCGGGAACACCGGGGAGCTGTTTTTT
CASSRFGNTGELFF
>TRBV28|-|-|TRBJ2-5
TGTGCCAGCAGTACCAGGGGTCAAGAGACCCAGTACTTC
CASSTRGQETQYF
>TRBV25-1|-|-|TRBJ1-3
TGTGCCAGCAGAGAATCGGGAAACACCATATATTTT
CASRESGNTIYF
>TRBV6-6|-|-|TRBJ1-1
TGTGCCAGCAGCAAAGCAGGGGTGGACACTGAAGCTTTCTTT
CASSKAGVDTEAFF
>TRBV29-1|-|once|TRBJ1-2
TGCAGCGTTGAGTTTTGGGGCGGCTACACCTTC
CSVEFWGGYTF